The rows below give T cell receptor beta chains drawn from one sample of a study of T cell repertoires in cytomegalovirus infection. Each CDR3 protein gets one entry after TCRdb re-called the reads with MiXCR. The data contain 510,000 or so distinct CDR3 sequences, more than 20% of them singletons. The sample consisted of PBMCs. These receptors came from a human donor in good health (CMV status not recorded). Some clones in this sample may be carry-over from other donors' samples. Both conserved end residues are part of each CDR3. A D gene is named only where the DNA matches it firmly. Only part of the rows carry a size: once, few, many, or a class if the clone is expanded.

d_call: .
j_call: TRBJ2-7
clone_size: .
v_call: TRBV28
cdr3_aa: CASSWLGEQYF
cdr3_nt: TGTGCCAGCAGTTGGTTGGGAGAGCAGTACTTC

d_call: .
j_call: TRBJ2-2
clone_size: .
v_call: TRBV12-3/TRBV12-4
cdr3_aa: CASSRNGGELFF
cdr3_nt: TGTGCCAGCAGCCGAAACGGCGGGGAGCTGTTTTTT

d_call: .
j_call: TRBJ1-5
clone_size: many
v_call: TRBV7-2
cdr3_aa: CASSFDGTPPNQPQHF
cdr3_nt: TGTGCCAGCAGCTTTGACGGGACACCACCTAATCAGCCCCAGCATTTT

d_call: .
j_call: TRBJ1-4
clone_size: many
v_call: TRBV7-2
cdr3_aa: CASSWGSYNEKLFF
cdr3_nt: TGTGCCAGCAGCTGGGGTAGTTATAATGAAAAACTGTTTTTT

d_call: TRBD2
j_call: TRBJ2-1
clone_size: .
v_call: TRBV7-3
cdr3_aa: CASSLSYLAANEQFF
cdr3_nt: TGTGCCAGCAGCTTAAGCTATCTAGCGGCGAATGAGCAGTTCTTC

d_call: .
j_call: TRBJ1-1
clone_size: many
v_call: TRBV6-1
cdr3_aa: CASSLQGMNTEAFF
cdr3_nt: TGTGCCAGCAGCCTACAGGGAATGAACACTGAAGCTTTCTTT

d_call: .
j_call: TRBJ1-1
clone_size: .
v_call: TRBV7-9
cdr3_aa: CASSSDFRGHTEAFF
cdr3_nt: TGTGCCAGCAGCTCCGACTTCCGGGGTCACACTGAAGCTTTCTTT

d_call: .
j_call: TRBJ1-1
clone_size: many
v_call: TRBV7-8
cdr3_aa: CASSPHMNTEAFF
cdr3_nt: TGTGCCAGCAGTCCTCACATGAACACTGAAGCTTTCTTT

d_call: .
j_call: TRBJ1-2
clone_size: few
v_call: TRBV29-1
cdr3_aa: CSVEDYPRPVNTF
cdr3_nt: TGCAGCGTTGAAGATTATCCAAGGCCCGTGAACACCTTC

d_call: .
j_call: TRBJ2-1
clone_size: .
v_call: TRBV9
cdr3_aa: CASSVGIYNEQFF
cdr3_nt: TGTGCCAGCAGCGTGGGTATCTACAATGAGCAGTTCTTC

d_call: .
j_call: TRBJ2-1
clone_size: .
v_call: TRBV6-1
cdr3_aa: CASSVGGSSYNEQFF
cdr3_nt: TGTGCCAGCAGTGTAGGCGGTAGCTCCTACAATGAGCAGTTCTTC

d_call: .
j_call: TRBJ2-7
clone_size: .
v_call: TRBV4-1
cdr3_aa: CASSPTYEQYF
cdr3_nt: TGCGCCAGCAGCCCGACTTACGAGCAGTACTTC

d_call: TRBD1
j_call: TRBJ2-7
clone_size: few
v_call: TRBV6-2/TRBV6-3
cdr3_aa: CASSWDRPPEQYF
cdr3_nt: TGTGCCAGCAGTTGGGACAGGCCACCCGAGCAGTACTTC

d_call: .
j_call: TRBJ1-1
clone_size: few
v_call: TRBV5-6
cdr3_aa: CASDRGLLGTEAFF
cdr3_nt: TGTGCCAGCGATAGAGGCCTTCTGGGGACTGAAGCTTTCTTT

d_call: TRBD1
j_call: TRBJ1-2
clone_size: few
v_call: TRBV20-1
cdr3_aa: CSARTGGLSGYTF
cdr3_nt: TGCAGTGCCAGGACAGGGGGATTGAGTGGCTACACCTTC

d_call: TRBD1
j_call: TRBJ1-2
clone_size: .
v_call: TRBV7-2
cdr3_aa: CASSLVAGGYGYTF
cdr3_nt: TGTGCCAGCAGCTTAGTGGCAGGGGGCTATGGCTACACCTTC

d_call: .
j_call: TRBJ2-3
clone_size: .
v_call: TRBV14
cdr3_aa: CASSRGRSTDTQYF
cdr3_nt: TGTGCCAGCAGCCGGGGCCGGTCCACAGATACGCAGTATTTT

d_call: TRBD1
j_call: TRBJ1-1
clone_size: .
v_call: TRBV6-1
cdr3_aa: CASRPTGWFAFF
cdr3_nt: TGTGCCAGCAGACCGACAGGGTGGTTCGCTTTCTTT

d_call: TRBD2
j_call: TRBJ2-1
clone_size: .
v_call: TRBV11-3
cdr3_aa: CASSLVGTSGNEQFF
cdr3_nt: TGTGCCAGCAGCTTAGTTGGGACTAGCGGCAATGAGCAGTTCTTC

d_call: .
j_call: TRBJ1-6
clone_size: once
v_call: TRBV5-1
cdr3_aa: CASGPDGNSPLHF
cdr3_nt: TGCGCCAGTGGACCGGATGGGAATTCACCCCTCCACTTT

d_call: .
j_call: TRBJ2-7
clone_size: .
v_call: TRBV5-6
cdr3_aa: CASSFRSRSYEQYF
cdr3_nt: TGTGCCAGCAGCTTTAGGTCCCGCTCCTACGAGCAGTACTTC

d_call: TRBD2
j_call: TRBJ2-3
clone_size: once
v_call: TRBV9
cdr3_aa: CASSVEWTSGFTDTQYF
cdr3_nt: TGTGCCAGCAGCGTAGAATGGACTAGCGGATTCACAGATACGCAGTATTTT

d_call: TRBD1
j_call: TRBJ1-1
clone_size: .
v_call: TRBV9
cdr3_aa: CASSPRTGDTEAFF
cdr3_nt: TGTGCCAGCAGCCCTAGGACAGGGGACACTGAAGCTTTCTTT

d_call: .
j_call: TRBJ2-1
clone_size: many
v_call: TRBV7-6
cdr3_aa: CASSLAGGLHNEQFF
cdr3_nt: TGTGCCAGCAGCTTAGCAGGGGGGCTCCACAATGAGCAGTTCTTC

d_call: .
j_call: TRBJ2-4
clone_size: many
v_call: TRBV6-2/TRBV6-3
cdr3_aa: CASSRTGTPNIQYF
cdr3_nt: TGTGCCAGCAGTAGGACCGGGACCCCAAACATTCAGTACTTC

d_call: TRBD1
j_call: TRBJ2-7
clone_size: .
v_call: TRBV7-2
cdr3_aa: CASRTGTGAYEQYF
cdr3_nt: TGTGCCAGCAGAACCGGGACAGGAGCCTACGAGCAGTACTTC

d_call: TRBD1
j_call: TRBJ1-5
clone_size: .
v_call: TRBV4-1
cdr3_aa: CASSHLQGGRQPQHF
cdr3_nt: TGCGCCAGCAGCCACCTACAGGGGGGACGTCAGCCCCAGCATTTT

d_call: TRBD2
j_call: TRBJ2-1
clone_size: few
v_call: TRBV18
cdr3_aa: CASSPLVAGGHGNEQFF
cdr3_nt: TGTGCCAGCTCACCATTGGTAGCGGGAGGACATGGCAATGAGCAGTTCTTC

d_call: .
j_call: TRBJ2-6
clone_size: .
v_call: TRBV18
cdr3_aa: CASSPIPRAGANVLTF
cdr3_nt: TGTGCCAGCTCACCAATTCCCCGAGCGGGGGCCAACGTCCTGACTTTC

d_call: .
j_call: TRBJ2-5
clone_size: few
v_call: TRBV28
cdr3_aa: CASTMRGNRETQYF
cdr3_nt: TGTGCCAGCACCATGAGAGGGAACCGGGAGACCCAGTACTTC

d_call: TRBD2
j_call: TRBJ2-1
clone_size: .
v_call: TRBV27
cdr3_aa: CATKVLAASGEQFF
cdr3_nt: TGTGCCACCAAGGTGCTAGCGGCCTCCGGTGAGCAGTTCTTC

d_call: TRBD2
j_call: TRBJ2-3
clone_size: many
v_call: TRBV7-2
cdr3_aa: CASSLGASGGYVDTQYF
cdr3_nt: TGTGCCAGCAGCTTAGGAGCTAGCGGGGGGTATGTGGATACGCAGTATTTT

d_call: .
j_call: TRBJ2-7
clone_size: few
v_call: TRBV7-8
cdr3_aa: CASSVGTAREQYF
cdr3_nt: TGTGCCAGCAGCGTCGGGACTGCGCGCGAGCAGTACTTC

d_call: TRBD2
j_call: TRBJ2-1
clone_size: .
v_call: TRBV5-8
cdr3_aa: CASSARLGLAGLYNEQFF
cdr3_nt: TGTGCCAGCAGCGCCCGCTTAGGGCTAGCGGGATTATACAATGAGCAGTTCTTC

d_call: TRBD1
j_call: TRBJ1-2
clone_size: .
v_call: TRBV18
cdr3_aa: CASSPPIPTTGVWHGYTF
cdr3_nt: TGTGCCAGCTCACCTCCTATTCCCACGACAGGGGTCTGGCATGGCTACACCTTC

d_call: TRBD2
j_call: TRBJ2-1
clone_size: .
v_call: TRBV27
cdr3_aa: CASSFNAIAGNEQFF
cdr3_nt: TGTGCCAGCAGTTTTAACGCGATAGCGGGGAATGAGCAGTTCTTC

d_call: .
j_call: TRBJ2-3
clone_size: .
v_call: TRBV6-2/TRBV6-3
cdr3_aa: CASSLGQLGTDTQYF
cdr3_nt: TGTGCCAGCAGTTTAGGACAGCTAGGCACAGATACGCAGTATTTT

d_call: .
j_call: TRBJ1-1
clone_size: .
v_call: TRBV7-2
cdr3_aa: CASSLVAVMNTEAFF
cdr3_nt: TGTGCCAGCAGCTTAGTAGCAGTTATGAACACTGAAGCTTTCTTT

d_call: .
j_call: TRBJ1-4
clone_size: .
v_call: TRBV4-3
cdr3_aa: CASSQSPSATNEKLFF
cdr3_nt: TGCGCCAGCAGCCAGAGCCCCTCTGCAACTAATGAAAAACTGTTTTTT

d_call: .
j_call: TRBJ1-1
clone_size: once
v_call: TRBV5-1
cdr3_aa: CASSLAGGTLNTEAFF
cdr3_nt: TGCGCCAGCAGCTTGGCTGGGGGCACCTTGAACACTGAAGCTTTCTTT

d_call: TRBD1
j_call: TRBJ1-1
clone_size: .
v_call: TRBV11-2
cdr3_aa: CASSLDQFSRTGGGTEAFF
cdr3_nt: TGTGCCAGCAGCTTAGATCAGTTTTCAAGGACAGGGGGCGGCACTGAAGCTTTCTTT

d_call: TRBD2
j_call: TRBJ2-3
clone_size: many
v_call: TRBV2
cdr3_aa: CASSGETGGQYLDTQYF
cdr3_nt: TGTGCCAGCAGTGGTGAGACGGGAGGGCAGTATTTGGATACGCAGTATTTT

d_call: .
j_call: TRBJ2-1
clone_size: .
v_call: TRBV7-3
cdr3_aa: CASSAPGLHNEQFF
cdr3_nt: TGTGCCAGCAGCGCTCCGGGACTCCACAATGAGCAGTTCTTC

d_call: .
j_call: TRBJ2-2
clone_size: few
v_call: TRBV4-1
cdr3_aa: CASNRELAVPAGELFF
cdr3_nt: TGCGCCAGCAATCGGGAGTTAGCGGTACCGGCCGGGGAGCTGTTTTTT

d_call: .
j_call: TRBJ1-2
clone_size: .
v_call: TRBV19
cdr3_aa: CASSMPWHYGYTF
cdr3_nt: TGTGCCAGTAGTATGCCCTGGCACTATGGCTACACCTTC

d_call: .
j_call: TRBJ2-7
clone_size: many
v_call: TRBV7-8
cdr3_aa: CASSLAHPRPPLSYEQYF
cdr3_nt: TGTGCCAGCAGCTTAGCCCACCCCCGGCCCCCTCTCTCCTACGAGCAGTACTTC

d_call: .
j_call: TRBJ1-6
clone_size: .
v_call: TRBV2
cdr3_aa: CASSEGVSSYNSPLHF
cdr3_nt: TGTGCCAGCAGTGAAGGAGTGTCCTCCTATAATTCACCCCTCCACTTT

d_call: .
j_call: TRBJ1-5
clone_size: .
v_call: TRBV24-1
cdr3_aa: CATSEGPPDQPQHF
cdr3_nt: TGTGCCACCAGTGAGGGACCTCCCGATCAGCCCCAGCATTTT

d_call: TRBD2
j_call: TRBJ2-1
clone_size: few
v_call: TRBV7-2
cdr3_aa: CASSRGLAGGSPFEQFF
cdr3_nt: TGTGCCAGCAGCCGTGGACTAGCGGGAGGATCCCCCTTCGAGCAGTTCTTC

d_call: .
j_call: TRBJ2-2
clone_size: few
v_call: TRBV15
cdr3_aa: CATSRDGGPAGELFF
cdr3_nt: TGTGCCACCAGCAGAGATGGCGGGCCGGCCGGGGAGCTGTTTTTT

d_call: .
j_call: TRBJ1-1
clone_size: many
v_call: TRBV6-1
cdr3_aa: CASSGRIGGINTEAFF
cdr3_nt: TGTGCCAGCAGTGGACGGATCGGGGGGATCAACACTGAAGCTTTCTTT

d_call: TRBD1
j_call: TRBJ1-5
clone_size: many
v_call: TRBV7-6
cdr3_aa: CASSLGQGPQPQHF
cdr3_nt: TGTGCCAGCAGCCTTGGACAGGGGCCTCAGCCCCAGCATTTT

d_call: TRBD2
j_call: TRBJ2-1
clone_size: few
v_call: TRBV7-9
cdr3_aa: CASSGTSGRASSYNEQFF
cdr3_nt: TGTGCCAGCAGCGGGACTAGCGGGAGGGCCAGCTCCTACAATGAGCAGTTCTTC

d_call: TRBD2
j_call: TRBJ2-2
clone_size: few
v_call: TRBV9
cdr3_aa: CASETSGQNTGELFF
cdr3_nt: TGTGCCAGCGAGACTAGCGGGCAGAACACCGGGGAGCTGTTTTTT

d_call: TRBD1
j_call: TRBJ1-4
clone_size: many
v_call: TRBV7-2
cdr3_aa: CASSPRTGGNEKLFF
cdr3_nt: TGTGCCAGCAGCCCGCGGACAGGTGGGAATGAAAAACTGTTTTTT